This T cell receptor (beta chain) was sequenced for a study of cytomegalovirus exposure and HLA in healthy donors. Study in general: In an earlier analysis, 90 million to 130 million unique TCR beta sequences were found from 150 million to 200 million T cells.

V dropped 4 bases and J dropped 4 bases, with 10 bases sitting between them. The CDR3 sequence is 13 residues long. Germline values: CDR1 MNHNS, CDR2 SASEGT. The PCR ran on 60 Vbeta and 13 Jbeta primers. Sequenced by immunoSEQ multiplex PCR; TCRdb stores in-frame clones only, minus some. The sample totals tens of thousands of clones. The origin of this receptor is a female donor in good health and CMV-seropositive. This chain joins TRBV6-1 and TRBJ1-2; D uncertain. The material sequenced was PBMCs. CDR3 loop: CASSAVTSYGYTF. In DNA form, the CDR3 reads TGTGCCAGCAGTGCGGTCACCTCCTATGGCTACACCTTC.